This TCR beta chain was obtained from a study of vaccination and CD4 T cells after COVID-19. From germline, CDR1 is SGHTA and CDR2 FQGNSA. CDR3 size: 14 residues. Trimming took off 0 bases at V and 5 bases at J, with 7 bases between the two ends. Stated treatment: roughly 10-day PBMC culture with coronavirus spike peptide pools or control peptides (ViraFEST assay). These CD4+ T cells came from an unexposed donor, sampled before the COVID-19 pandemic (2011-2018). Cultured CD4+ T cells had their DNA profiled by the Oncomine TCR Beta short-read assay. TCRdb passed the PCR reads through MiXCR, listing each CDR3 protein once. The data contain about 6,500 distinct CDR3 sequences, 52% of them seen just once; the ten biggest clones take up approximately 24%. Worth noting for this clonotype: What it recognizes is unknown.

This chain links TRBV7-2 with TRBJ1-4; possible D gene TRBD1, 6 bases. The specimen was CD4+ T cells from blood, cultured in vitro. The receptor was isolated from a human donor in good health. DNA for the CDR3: TGTGCCAGCAGCTTAGCAGGGGGAAATGAAAAACTGTTTTTT. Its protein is CASSLAGGNEKLFF. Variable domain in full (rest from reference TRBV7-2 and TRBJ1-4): GAGVSQSPSNKVTEKGKDVELRCDPISGHTALYWYRQSLGQGLEFLIYFQGNSAPDKSGLPSDRFSAERTGGSVSTLTIQRTQQEDSAVYLCASSLAGGNEKLFFGSGTQLSVL.